The rows below give T cell receptor beta chains drawn from one sample of a study of long-term antiretroviral therapy in people with HIV. TCRdb keeps only in-frame clones here, not all; method: immunoSEQ multiplex PCR. The sample holds about 27,000 clones, 70% to 85% seen once. The sequences come from unsorted PBMCs, collected 0.8 years before starting antiretroviral therapy. These receptors all stem from a man between 18 and 35 years old with HIV. Both conserved end residues are part of each CDR3. A D gene is named only where the DNA matches it firmly. Clone size is stated in some rows and not others, as once, few, many or a class when expanded.

j_call: TRBJ2-5
v_call: TRBV28
clone_size: NA
d_call: TRBD1
cdr3_aa: CASSSGTGGHETQYF
cdr3_nt: TGTGCCAGCAGTTCCGGGACAGGGGGTCACGAGACCCAGTACTTC

j_call: TRBJ2-3
v_call: TRBV30
clone_size: NA
d_call: NA
cdr3_aa: CAWNGGADTQYF
cdr3_nt: TGTGCCTGGAATGGAGGGGCAGATACGCAGTATTTT

j_call: TRBJ2-3
v_call: TRBV28
clone_size: NA
d_call: NA
cdr3_aa: CASTTTRMITDTQYF
cdr3_nt: TGTGCCAGCACGACGACCCGGATGATCACAGATACGCAGTATTTT

j_call: TRBJ2-7
v_call: TRBV11-2
clone_size: few
d_call: TRBD1
cdr3_aa: CASSLWAPAGGIYEQYF
cdr3_nt: TGTGCCAGCAGCTTATGGGCCCCGGCAGGGGGTATCTACGAGCAGTACTTC

j_call: TRBJ2-7
v_call: TRBV6-1
clone_size: NA
d_call: NA
cdr3_aa: CASSRQGHYEQYF
cdr3_nt: TGTGCCAGCAGTCGGCAGGGACACTACGAGCAGTACTTC

j_call: TRBJ2-3
v_call: TRBV9
clone_size: NA
d_call: NA
cdr3_aa: CASNSHFTDTQYF
cdr3_nt: TGTGCCAGCAACTCCCACTTCACAGATACGCAGTATTTT

j_call: TRBJ2-1
v_call: TRBV5-8
clone_size: NA
d_call: TRBD1
cdr3_aa: CASSLLQGVKNEQFF
cdr3_nt: TGTGCCAGCAGCTTGCTCCAGGGGGTTAAGAATGAGCAGTTCTTC

j_call: TRBJ2-7
v_call: TRBV30
clone_size: NA
d_call: TRBD1
cdr3_aa: CAWSVGQGSSYEQYF
cdr3_nt: TGTGCCTGGAGTGTAGGACAGGGATCCTCCTACGAGCAGTACTTC

j_call: TRBJ2-1
v_call: TRBV7-2
clone_size: NA
d_call: NA
cdr3_aa: CASSLGANPHSYNEQFF
cdr3_nt: TGTGCCAGCAGCTTAGGCGCCAATCCTCACTCCTACAATGAGCAGTTCTTC

j_call: TRBJ1-1
v_call: TRBV6-6
clone_size: NA
d_call: TRBD1
cdr3_aa: CASSYPGQRNTEAFF
cdr3_nt: TGTGCCAGCAGTTACCCGGGACAGAGGAACACTGAAGCTTTCTTT

j_call: TRBJ2-3
v_call: TRBV5-1
clone_size: NA
d_call: NA
cdr3_aa: CASRQVQGVTDTQYF
cdr3_nt: TGCGCCAGCAGACAAGTACAGGGTGTAACAGATACGCAGTATTTT

j_call: TRBJ2-7
v_call: TRBV7-9
clone_size: NA
d_call: NA
cdr3_aa: CASSLADGYEQYF
cdr3_nt: TGTGCCAGCAGCTTAGCAGACGGGTACGAGCAGTACTTC

j_call: TRBJ2-6
v_call: TRBV27
clone_size: NA
d_call: TRBD1
cdr3_aa: CASSSGQGARTGANVLTF
cdr3_nt: TGTGCCAGCAGTTCGGGACAGGGGGCGCGGACTGGGGCCAACGTCCTGACTTTC

j_call: TRBJ2-3
v_call: TRBV6-6
clone_size: NA
d_call: NA
cdr3_aa: CASSYQQGNTDTQYF
cdr3_nt: TGTGCCAGCAGTTACCAGCAGGGAAACACAGATACGCAGTATTTT

j_call: TRBJ1-1
v_call: TRBV10-3
clone_size: once
d_call: TRBD1
cdr3_aa: CAIGTVTEAFF
cdr3_nt: TGTGCCATCGGGACAGTCACTGAAGCTTTCTTT

j_call: TRBJ2-7
v_call: TRBV4-3
clone_size: NA
d_call: TRBD1
cdr3_aa: CASSQDLRGFYEQYF
cdr3_nt: TGCGCCAGCAGCCAAGACCTCAGGGGGTTCTACGAGCAGTACTTC

j_call: TRBJ1-2
v_call: TRBV13
clone_size: NA
d_call: NA
cdr3_aa: CASSSLGRANYGYTF
cdr3_nt: TGTGCCAGCAGCTCGCTCGGAAGGGCCAACTATGGCTACACCTTC

j_call: TRBJ2-1
v_call: TRBV18
clone_size: NA
d_call: NA
cdr3_aa: CASSPLSGDEQFF
cdr3_nt: TGTGCCAGCTCACCACTAAGCGGAGATGAGCAGTTCTTC

j_call: TRBJ1-5
v_call: TRBV27
clone_size: NA
d_call: NA
cdr3_aa: CASSLGPLGFSQHF
cdr3_nt: TGTGCCAGCAGTTTGGGTCCCTTAGGGTTCTCCCAGCATTTT

j_call: TRBJ2-1
v_call: TRBV7-9
clone_size: NA
d_call: TRBD2
cdr3_aa: CASSPLAGGYNEQFF
cdr3_nt: TGTGCCAGCAGCCCACTAGCGGGGGGCTACAATGAGCAGTTCTTC

j_call: TRBJ2-7
v_call: TRBV7-2
clone_size: NA
d_call: TRBD2
cdr3_aa: CASSFLSSGYEQYF
cdr3_nt: TGTGCCAGCAGCTTTTTGTCTAGCGGCTACGAGCAGTACTTC

j_call: TRBJ2-2
v_call: TRBV18
clone_size: NA
d_call: NA
cdr3_aa: CASSPTQGGDTGELFF
cdr3_nt: TGTGCCAGCTCACCAACACAGGGAGGTGACACCGGGGAGCTGTTTTTT

j_call: TRBJ2-7
v_call: TRBV5-5
clone_size: NA
d_call: NA
cdr3_aa: CASSLATGFSYEQYF
cdr3_nt: TGTGCCAGCAGCTTGGCTACAGGGTTCTCCTACGAGCAGTACTTC

j_call: TRBJ2-6
v_call: TRBV28
clone_size: NA
d_call: NA
cdr3_aa: CASSLGASSGLSGANVLTF
cdr3_nt: TGTGCCAGCAGCTTAGGGGCTAGTTCGGGACTTTCTGGGGCCAACGTCCTGACTTTC

j_call: TRBJ2-1
v_call: TRBV19
clone_size: NA
d_call: TRBD2
cdr3_aa: CASSPGLGSEQFF
cdr3_nt: TGTGCCAGTAGTCCTGGACTAGGTAGTGAGCAGTTCTTC

j_call: TRBJ1-2
v_call: TRBV5-6
clone_size: once
d_call: NA
cdr3_aa: CASSQTWTANYGYTF
cdr3_nt: TGTGCCAGCAGCCAAACATGGACAGCAAACTATGGCTACACCTTC

j_call: TRBJ2-6
v_call: TRBV27
clone_size: NA
d_call: TRBD1
cdr3_aa: CASSSPERGQFSGANVLTF
cdr3_nt: TGTGCCAGCAGTTCCCCCGAAAGGGGACAGTTCTCTGGGGCCAACGTCCTGACTTTC

j_call: TRBJ2-1
v_call: TRBV19
clone_size: NA
d_call: NA
cdr3_aa: CASSNHLLSGKMGNEQFF
cdr3_nt: TGTGCCAGTAGTAACCACCTTCTTAGCGGCAAAATGGGGAATGAGCAGTTCTTC

j_call: TRBJ1-1
v_call: TRBV7-9
clone_size: NA
d_call: NA
cdr3_aa: CASSYLQGEAFF
cdr3_nt: TGTGCCAGCAGCTATCTACAGGGTGAAGCTTTCTTT

j_call: TRBJ1-5
v_call: TRBV19
clone_size: NA
d_call: NA
cdr3_aa: CASSVSNQPQHF
cdr3_nt: TGTGCCAGTAGTGTTTCCAATCAGCCCCAGCATTTT

j_call: TRBJ1-5
v_call: TRBV28
clone_size: NA
d_call: NA
cdr3_aa: CATTPDSYNQPQHF
cdr3_nt: TGTGCCACCACACCGGACAGCTACAATCAGCCCCAGCATTTT

j_call: TRBJ2-7
v_call: TRBV7-8
clone_size: NA
d_call: NA
cdr3_aa: CASSWPSLDEQYF
cdr3_nt: TGTGCCAGCAGCTGGCCTAGCCTGGACGAGCAGTACTTC

j_call: TRBJ1-5
v_call: TRBV19
clone_size: NA
d_call: NA
cdr3_aa: CASSPEIDQPQHF
cdr3_nt: TGTGCCAGTTCCCCTGAGATAGATCAGCCCCAGCATTTT

j_call: TRBJ1-1
v_call: TRBV5-4
clone_size: once
d_call: NA
cdr3_aa: CASSLIEPVETEAFF
cdr3_nt: TGTGCCAGCAGCTTGATCGAACCCGTGGAAACTGAAGCTTTCTTT

j_call: TRBJ2-7
v_call: TRBV11-3
clone_size: once
d_call: TRBD1
cdr3_aa: CASSSRTGATYEQYF
cdr3_nt: TGTGCCAGCAGTTCCCGGACAGGGGCCACCTACGAGCAGTACTTC

j_call: TRBJ1-5
v_call: TRBV5-6
clone_size: NA
d_call: NA
cdr3_aa: CASSLGTRDQPQHF
cdr3_nt: TGTGCCAGCAGCTTGGGGACTCGTGATCAGCCCCAGCATTTT

j_call: TRBJ1-5
v_call: TRBV7-2
clone_size: NA
d_call: NA
cdr3_aa: CASSARISNQPQHF
cdr3_nt: TGTGCCAGCAGCGCCCGAATTAGCAATCAGCCCCAGCATTTT

j_call: TRBJ1-1
v_call: TRBV5-1
clone_size: NA
d_call: NA
cdr3_aa: CASSLAQTGTEAFF
cdr3_nt: TGCGCCAGCAGCTTGGCACAAACGGGCACTGAAGCTTTCTTT

j_call: TRBJ1-1
v_call: TRBV27
clone_size: NA
d_call: NA
cdr3_aa: CASSLGIMKSNTEAFF
cdr3_nt: TGTGCCAGCAGTTTAGGGATAATGAAATCGAACACTGAAGCTTTCTTT

j_call: TRBJ1-1
v_call: TRBV28
clone_size: NA
d_call: NA
cdr3_aa: CATLQARAEGNTEAFF
cdr3_nt: TGTGCCACCCTTCAGGCCCGGGCTGAGGGGAACACTGAAGCTTTCTTT

j_call: TRBJ1-1
v_call: TRBV18
clone_size: NA
d_call: TRBD1
cdr3_aa: CASSPGTGKGTEAFF
cdr3_nt: TGTGCCAGCTCACCGGGGACAGGGAAAGGTACTGAAGCTTTCTTT

j_call: TRBJ1-2
v_call: TRBV10-3
clone_size: NA
d_call: NA
cdr3_aa: CAISDLSDSHYGYTF
cdr3_nt: TGTGCCATCAGTGACCTTTCGGATAGCCACTATGGCTACACCTTC

j_call: TRBJ2-3
v_call: TRBV7-2
clone_size: NA
d_call: TRBD1
cdr3_aa: CASSLMTGGGDTQYF
cdr3_nt: TGTGCCAGCAGCTTAATGACAGGGGGTGGGGATACGCAGTATTTT

j_call: TRBJ2-1
v_call: TRBV19
clone_size: NA
d_call: NA
cdr3_aa: CASNAGRSYNEQFF
cdr3_nt: TGTGCCAGTAACGCCGGGAGATCCTACAATGAGCAGTTCTTC

j_call: TRBJ1-2
v_call: TRBV6-1
clone_size: NA
d_call: NA
cdr3_aa: CASSESGWVYGYTF
cdr3_nt: TGTGCCAGCAGTGAGTCAGGGTGGGTCTATGGCTACACCTTC

j_call: TRBJ2-6
v_call: TRBV6-1
clone_size: NA
d_call: NA
cdr3_aa: CASSAYVGTGANVLTF
cdr3_nt: TGTGCCAGCAGTGCCTACGTGGGTACTGGGGCCAACGTCCTGACTTTC